Listed here are 9 T cell receptor beta chains from one sample, sequenced in a study of vaccination and CD4 T cells after COVID-19. Noted treatment: 10-day PBMC culture with coronavirus spike peptide pools or control peptides (ViraFEST assay). Their target antigens are unknown. Sequencing of cultured CD4+ T cell DNA used the Oncomine TCR Beta short-read assay. TCRdb recomputed calls from the PCR reads with MiXCR, one row per CDR3 protein. The sample shows 13,000 or so distinct CDR3 sequences, around 70% of them seen only once. Sequenced input: CD4+ T cells from blood, cultured in vitro. These receptors all stem from a human donor who had recovered from COVID-19.

The gene calls are TRBV7-2 and TRBJ2-5; TRBD2 is a possible D gene (6 bases). The CDR3 sequence is 14 residues long. The germline V and J ends were trimmed by 1 base and 12 bases, with 18 bases remaining between them. Germline V gene data show CDR1 as SGHTA and CDR2 as FQGNSA. The DNA of the CDR3 is TGTGCCAGCAGCTTAGAAACGTTGTCGGGACTTGAGTACTTC. Encoded protein: CASSLETLSGLEYF.

CDR3 in DNA: TGTGCCAGCAGGCACAGGGAAGCTTTCTTT. Protein sequence: CASRHREAFF. The chain is built from TRBV28 and TRBJ1-1; possible D gene TRBD1, 5 bases. The CDR3 extends over 10 amino acids. Germline V gene lookup returns CDR1 MDHEN and CDR2 SYDVKM. The V end was cut by 6 bases, the J end by 8 bases, with 7 bases between.

This clonotype turned up a few times. The chain links TRBV7-2 to TRBJ1-6; D gene ambiguous. The V and J ends lost 0 bases and 7 bases respectively, with 16 bases between them. The germline V gene has CDR1 SGHTA and CDR2 FQGNSA. There are 17 residues in the CDR3. In DNA form, the CDR3 reads TGTGCCAGCAGCTTAGCGGTCAGGAGCTCATCGAATTCACCCCTCCACTTT. Translated, it gives CASSLAVRSSSNSPLHF.

The chain links TRBV28 to TRBJ2-3, with TRBD2 matching over 7 bases. Germline loops: CDR1 MDHEN, CDR2 SYDVKM. The J segment lost 3 bases and the V segment lost 2 bases, leaving 11 bases of the junction unmatched. The CDR3 contains 17 residues. The CDR3 DNA reads as TGTGCCAGCAGTTTAAGCTCGTGGCGGGAGCATACAGATACGCAGTATTTT. Translated, it gives CASSLSSWREHTDTQYF.

The rearrangement links TRBV6-5 to TRBJ2-7; possibly TRBD1 or TRBD2 for D (5 bases each). The CDR3 is made up of 12 amino acids. V gave up 2 bases and J gave up 5 bases, with 7 bases separating them. Germline assignment: CDR1 MNHEY and CDR2 SVGAGI. Written as DNA, the CDR3 is TGTGCCAGCAGTTACGGGGGTAACGAGCAGTACTTC. Translating it yields CASSYGGNEQYF.

The CDR3 is CASSLAGGALAYNEQFF. For the CDR3, the DNA is TGTGCCAGCAGCTTAGCGGGGGGGGCGCTCGCCTACAATGAGCAGTTCTTC. The chain uses TRBV7-2 and TRBJ2-1; D perhaps matches TRBD2 (7 bases). V lost 0 bases and J 2 bases, leaving 14 bases between the germline ends. The length of the CDR3 is 17 residues. The germline CDR1 and CDR2 sequences are SGHTA and FQGNSA.

V and J are TRBV7-9 and TRBJ2-7; 9 bases agree with TRBD1. This CDR3 has 15 amino acids. Per germline, CDR1 SEHNR and CDR2 FQNEAQ (reference sequence). Trimming removed 3 bases from V and 3 bases from J; junction bases left unmatched: 6. CDR3: CASSLAGTGIYEQYF. CDR3 nucleotides: TGTGCCAGCAGCTTGGCCGGGACAGGGATCTACGAGCAGTACTTC.

The chain couples TRBV4-3 to TRBJ1-6, with 7 nucleotides matching TRBD1. The CDR3 has 15 residues. Per the germline V gene, CDR1 is LGHNA and CDR2 is YSLEER. V trimming: 3 bases; J trimming: 11 bases; junction bases outside the gene matches: 10. Here the CDR3 reads CASSHLEGAAPPLHF. As DNA, the CDR3 is TGCGCCAGCAGCCATTTAGAGGGGGCAGCGCCACCCCTCCACTTT.

V usage is TRBV12-3 or TRBV12-4 and J usage is TRBJ1-5; D may be TRBD1 (5 bases). This CDR3 spans 15 amino acids. The V end was cut by 4 bases, the J end by 4 bases, with 14 bases between. This CDR3 is CASSWGQGGNQPQHF. The CDR3 region has the DNA TGTGCCAGCAGTTGGGGTCAGGGTGGTAATCAGCCCCAGCATTTT.